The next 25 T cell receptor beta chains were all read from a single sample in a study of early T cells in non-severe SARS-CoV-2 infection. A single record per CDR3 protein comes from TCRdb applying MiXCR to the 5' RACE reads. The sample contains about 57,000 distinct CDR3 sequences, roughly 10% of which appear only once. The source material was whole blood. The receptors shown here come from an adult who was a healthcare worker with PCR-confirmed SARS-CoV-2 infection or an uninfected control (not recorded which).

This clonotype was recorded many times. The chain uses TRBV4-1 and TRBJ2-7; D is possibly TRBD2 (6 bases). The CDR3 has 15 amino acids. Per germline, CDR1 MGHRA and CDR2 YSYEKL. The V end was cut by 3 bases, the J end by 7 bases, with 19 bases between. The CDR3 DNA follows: TGCGCCAGCAGCCATCCGGACGGACTCGGGGGTGAGCAGTACTTC. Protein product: CASSHPDGLGGEQYF.

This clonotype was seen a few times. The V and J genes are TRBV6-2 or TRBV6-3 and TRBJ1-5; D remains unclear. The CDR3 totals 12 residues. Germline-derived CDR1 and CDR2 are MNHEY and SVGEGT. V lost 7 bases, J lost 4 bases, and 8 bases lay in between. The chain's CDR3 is CASKRENQPQHF. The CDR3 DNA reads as TGTGCCAGCAAAAGGGAGAATCAGCCCCAGCATTTT.

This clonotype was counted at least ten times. CDR3 in amino acids: CASSWGAGTGGETQYF. The CDR3 nucleotides read TGTGCCAGCAGCTGGGGAGCCGGGACAGGGGGTGAGACCCAGTACTTC. This chain joins TRBV5-6 and TRBJ2-5; 11 bases agree with TRBD1. V gave up 3 bases and J gave up 5 bases; unmatched junction bases: 9. The CDR3 spans 16 residues. Germline V lookup: CDR1 SGHDT, CDR2 YYEEEE.

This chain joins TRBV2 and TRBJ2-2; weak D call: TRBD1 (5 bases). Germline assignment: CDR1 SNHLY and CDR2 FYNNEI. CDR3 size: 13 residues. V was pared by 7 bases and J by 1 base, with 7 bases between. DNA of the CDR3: TGTGCCAGCACCCAGGGGAACACCGGGGAGCTGTTTTTT. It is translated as CASTQGNTGELFF. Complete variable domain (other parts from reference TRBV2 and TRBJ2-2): EPEVTQTPSHQVTQMGQEVILRCVPISNHLYFYWYRQILGQKVEFLVSFYNNEISEKSEIFDDQFSVERPDGSNFTLKIRSTKLEDSAMYFCASTQGNTGELFFGEGSRLTVL.

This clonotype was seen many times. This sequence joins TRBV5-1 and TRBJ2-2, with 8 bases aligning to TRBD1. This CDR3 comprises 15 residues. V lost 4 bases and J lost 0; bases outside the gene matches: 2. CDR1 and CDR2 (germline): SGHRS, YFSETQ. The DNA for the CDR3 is TGCGCCAGCAGCCCGGACAGGGCGAACACCGGGGAGCTGTTTTTT. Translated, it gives CASSPDRANTGELFF.

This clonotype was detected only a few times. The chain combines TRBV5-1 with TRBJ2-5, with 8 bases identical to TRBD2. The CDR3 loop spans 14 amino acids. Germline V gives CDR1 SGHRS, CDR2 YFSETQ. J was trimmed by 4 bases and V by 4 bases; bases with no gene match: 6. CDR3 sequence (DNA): TGCGCCAGCAGCCCGGGAGGGCCGGGAGAGACCCAGTACTTC. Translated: CASSPGGPGETQYF.

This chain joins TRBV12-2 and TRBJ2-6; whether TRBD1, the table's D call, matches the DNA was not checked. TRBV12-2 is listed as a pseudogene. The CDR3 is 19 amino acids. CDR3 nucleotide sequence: TGTGCAAGTCGCTTAGCGAGATTGACAGGGATTTCTGGGGCCAACGTCCTGACTTTC. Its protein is CASRLARLTGISGANVLTF.

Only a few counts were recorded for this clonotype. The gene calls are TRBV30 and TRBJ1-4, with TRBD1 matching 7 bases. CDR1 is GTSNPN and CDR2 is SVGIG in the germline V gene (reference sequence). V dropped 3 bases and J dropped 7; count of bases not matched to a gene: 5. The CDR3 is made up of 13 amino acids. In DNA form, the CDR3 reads TGTGCCTGGAGACAGGGGTTGGGTGAAAAACTGTTTTTT. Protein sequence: CAWRQGLGEKLFF.

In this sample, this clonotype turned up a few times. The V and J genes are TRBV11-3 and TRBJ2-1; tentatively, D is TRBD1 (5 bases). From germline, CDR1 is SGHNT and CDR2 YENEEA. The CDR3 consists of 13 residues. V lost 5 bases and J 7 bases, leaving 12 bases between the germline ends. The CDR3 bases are TGTGCCAGCAGCCGAGGAAGGACAAATGAGCAGTTCTTC. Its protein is CASSRGRTNEQFF.

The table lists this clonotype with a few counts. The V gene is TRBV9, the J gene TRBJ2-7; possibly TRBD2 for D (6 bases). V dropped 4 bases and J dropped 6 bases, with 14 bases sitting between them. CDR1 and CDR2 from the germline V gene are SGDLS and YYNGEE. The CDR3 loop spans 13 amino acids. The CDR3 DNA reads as TGTGCCAGCAGCCTCCGACTAGAGGGCGAGCAGTACTTC. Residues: CASSLRLEGEQYF.

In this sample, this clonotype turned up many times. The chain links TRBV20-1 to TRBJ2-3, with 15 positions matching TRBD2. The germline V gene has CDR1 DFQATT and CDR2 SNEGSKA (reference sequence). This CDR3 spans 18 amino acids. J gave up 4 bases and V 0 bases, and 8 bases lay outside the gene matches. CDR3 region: CSARDPRRTSGRADTQYF. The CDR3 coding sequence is TGCAGTGCTAGAGACCCCCGACGGACTAGCGGGAGGGCAGATACGCAGTATTTT.

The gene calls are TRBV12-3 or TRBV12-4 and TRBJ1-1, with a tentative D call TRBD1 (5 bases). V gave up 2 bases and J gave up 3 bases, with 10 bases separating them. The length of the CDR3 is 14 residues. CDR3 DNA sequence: TGTGCCAGCAGTTTATGGGACCGGGACACTGAAGCTTTCTTT. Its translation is CASSLWDRDTEAFF.

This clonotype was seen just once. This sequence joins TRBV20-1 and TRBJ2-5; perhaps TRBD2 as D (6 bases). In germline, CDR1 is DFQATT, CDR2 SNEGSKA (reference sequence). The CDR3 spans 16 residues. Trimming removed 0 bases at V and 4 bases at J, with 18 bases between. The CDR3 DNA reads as TGCAGTGCTAGAGATCCATCACTAGCTGGGGGAGAGACCCAGTACTTC. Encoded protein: CSARDPSLAGGETQYF.

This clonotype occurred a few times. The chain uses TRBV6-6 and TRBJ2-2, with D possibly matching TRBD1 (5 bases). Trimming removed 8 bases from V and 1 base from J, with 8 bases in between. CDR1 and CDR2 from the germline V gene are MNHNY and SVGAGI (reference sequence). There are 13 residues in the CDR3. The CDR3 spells CASGALNTGELFF. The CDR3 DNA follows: TGTGCCAGCGGGGCTCTGAACACCGGGGAGCTGTTTTTT.

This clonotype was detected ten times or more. CDR3 in amino acids: CASSNLGSRETQYF. For the CDR3, the DNA is TGTGCCAGCAGCAACCTGGGCAGTAGAGAGACCCAGTACTTC. The chain employs TRBV11-1 and TRBJ2-5, with D unclear. V was trimmed by 5 bases and J by 4 bases, leaving 14 bases between them. The length of the CDR3 is 14 residues. In germline, CDR1 is SGHAT, CDR2 FQDESV (reference sequence).

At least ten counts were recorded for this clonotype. The CDR3 DNA sequence: TGCGCCAGCAGCTTCCCCGGTAGCTCCTACAATGAGCAGTTCTTC. This codes for CASSFPGSSYNEQFF. The V and J genes are TRBV5-1 and TRBJ2-1; no definite D call. CDR1 and CDR2 (germline): SGHRS, YFSETQ. The CDR3 has 15 residues. Trimming removed 2 bases at V and 0 bases at J, with 9 bases between.

The CDR3: CSVLEGGIGNQPQHF. CDR3 nucleotide sequence: TGCAGCGTCCTGGAAGGGGGAATTGGTAATCAGCCCCAGCATTTT. This sequence joins TRBV29-1 and TRBJ1-5; D perhaps matches TRBD1 (6 bases). The CDR3 length is 15 residues. Germline CDR1 SQVTM, CDR2 ANQGSEA. Trimming stripped 6 bases from V and 4 bases from J, with 19 bases between.

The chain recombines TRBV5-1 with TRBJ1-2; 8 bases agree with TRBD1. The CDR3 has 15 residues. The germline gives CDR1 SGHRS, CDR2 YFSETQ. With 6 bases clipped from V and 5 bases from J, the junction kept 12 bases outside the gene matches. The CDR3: CASTDDWDRPYGYTF. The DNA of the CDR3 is TGCGCCAGCACCGACGACTGGGACAGGCCTTATGGCTACACCTTC.

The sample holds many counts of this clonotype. CDR3 region: CSAKGTGDGYTF. In nucleotides, the CDR3 is TGCAGTGCCAAAGGGACAGGAGATGGCTACACCTTC. This chain links TRBV20-1 with TRBJ1-2; the match to TRBD1 covers 8 bases. The V gene end was trimmed by 6 bases and the J gene end by 6 bases; junction bases not matched to a gene: 6. The CDR3 covers 12 residues. Germline V gives CDR1 DFQATT, CDR2 SNEGSKA (reference sequence).

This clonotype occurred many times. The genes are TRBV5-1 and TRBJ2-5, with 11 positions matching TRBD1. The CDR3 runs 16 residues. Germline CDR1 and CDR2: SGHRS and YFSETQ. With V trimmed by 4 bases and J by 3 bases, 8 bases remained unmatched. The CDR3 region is CASSPGRDRGKETQYF. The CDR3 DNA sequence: TGCGCCAGCAGCCCAGGCCGGGACAGGGGGAAAGAGACCCAGTACTTC.

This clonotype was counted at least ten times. Here the CDR3 DNA reads TGCGCCAGCGCCTTATCTAGCGGTTTCTACAATGAGCAGTTCTTC. Residues: CASALSSGFYNEQFF. J is TRBJ2-1 and V is TRBV5-1, with 7 bases fitting TRBD2. The CDR3 length is 15 residues. V was pared by 7 bases and J by 3 bases, with 10 bases of the junction left unmatched. CDR1 is SGHRS, CDR2 YFSETQ, per germline.

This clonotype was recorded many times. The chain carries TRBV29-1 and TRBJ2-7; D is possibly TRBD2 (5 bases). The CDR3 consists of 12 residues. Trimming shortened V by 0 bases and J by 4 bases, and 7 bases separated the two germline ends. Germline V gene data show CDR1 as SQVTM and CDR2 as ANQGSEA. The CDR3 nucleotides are TGCAGCGTTGAAGAAGGACTTTACGAGCAGTACTTC. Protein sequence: CSVEEGLYEQYF.

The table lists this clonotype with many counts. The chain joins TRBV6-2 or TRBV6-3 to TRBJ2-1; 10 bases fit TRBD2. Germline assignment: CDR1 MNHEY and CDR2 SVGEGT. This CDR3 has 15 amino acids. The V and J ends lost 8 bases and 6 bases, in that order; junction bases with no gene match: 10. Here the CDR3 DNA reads TGTGCCAGCCAAGAGAGCGGGAGGGCCTTCAATGAGCAGTTCTTC. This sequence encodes CASQESGRAFNEQFF.

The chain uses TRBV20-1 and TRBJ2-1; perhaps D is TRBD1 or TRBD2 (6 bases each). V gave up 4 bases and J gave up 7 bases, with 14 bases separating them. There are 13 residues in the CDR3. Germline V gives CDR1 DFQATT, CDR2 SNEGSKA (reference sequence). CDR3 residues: CSAMRRGANEQFF. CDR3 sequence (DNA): TGCAGTGCTATGAGGAGGGGGGCTAATGAGCAGTTCTTC.

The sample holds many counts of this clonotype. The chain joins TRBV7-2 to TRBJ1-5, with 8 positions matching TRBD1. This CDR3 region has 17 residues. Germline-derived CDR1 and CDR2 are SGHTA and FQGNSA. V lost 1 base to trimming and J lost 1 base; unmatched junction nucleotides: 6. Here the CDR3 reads CASSLEGTGRSNQPQHF. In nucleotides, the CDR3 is TGTGCCAGCAGCTTAGAAGGGACAGGAAGGAGCAATCAGCCCCAGCATTTT.